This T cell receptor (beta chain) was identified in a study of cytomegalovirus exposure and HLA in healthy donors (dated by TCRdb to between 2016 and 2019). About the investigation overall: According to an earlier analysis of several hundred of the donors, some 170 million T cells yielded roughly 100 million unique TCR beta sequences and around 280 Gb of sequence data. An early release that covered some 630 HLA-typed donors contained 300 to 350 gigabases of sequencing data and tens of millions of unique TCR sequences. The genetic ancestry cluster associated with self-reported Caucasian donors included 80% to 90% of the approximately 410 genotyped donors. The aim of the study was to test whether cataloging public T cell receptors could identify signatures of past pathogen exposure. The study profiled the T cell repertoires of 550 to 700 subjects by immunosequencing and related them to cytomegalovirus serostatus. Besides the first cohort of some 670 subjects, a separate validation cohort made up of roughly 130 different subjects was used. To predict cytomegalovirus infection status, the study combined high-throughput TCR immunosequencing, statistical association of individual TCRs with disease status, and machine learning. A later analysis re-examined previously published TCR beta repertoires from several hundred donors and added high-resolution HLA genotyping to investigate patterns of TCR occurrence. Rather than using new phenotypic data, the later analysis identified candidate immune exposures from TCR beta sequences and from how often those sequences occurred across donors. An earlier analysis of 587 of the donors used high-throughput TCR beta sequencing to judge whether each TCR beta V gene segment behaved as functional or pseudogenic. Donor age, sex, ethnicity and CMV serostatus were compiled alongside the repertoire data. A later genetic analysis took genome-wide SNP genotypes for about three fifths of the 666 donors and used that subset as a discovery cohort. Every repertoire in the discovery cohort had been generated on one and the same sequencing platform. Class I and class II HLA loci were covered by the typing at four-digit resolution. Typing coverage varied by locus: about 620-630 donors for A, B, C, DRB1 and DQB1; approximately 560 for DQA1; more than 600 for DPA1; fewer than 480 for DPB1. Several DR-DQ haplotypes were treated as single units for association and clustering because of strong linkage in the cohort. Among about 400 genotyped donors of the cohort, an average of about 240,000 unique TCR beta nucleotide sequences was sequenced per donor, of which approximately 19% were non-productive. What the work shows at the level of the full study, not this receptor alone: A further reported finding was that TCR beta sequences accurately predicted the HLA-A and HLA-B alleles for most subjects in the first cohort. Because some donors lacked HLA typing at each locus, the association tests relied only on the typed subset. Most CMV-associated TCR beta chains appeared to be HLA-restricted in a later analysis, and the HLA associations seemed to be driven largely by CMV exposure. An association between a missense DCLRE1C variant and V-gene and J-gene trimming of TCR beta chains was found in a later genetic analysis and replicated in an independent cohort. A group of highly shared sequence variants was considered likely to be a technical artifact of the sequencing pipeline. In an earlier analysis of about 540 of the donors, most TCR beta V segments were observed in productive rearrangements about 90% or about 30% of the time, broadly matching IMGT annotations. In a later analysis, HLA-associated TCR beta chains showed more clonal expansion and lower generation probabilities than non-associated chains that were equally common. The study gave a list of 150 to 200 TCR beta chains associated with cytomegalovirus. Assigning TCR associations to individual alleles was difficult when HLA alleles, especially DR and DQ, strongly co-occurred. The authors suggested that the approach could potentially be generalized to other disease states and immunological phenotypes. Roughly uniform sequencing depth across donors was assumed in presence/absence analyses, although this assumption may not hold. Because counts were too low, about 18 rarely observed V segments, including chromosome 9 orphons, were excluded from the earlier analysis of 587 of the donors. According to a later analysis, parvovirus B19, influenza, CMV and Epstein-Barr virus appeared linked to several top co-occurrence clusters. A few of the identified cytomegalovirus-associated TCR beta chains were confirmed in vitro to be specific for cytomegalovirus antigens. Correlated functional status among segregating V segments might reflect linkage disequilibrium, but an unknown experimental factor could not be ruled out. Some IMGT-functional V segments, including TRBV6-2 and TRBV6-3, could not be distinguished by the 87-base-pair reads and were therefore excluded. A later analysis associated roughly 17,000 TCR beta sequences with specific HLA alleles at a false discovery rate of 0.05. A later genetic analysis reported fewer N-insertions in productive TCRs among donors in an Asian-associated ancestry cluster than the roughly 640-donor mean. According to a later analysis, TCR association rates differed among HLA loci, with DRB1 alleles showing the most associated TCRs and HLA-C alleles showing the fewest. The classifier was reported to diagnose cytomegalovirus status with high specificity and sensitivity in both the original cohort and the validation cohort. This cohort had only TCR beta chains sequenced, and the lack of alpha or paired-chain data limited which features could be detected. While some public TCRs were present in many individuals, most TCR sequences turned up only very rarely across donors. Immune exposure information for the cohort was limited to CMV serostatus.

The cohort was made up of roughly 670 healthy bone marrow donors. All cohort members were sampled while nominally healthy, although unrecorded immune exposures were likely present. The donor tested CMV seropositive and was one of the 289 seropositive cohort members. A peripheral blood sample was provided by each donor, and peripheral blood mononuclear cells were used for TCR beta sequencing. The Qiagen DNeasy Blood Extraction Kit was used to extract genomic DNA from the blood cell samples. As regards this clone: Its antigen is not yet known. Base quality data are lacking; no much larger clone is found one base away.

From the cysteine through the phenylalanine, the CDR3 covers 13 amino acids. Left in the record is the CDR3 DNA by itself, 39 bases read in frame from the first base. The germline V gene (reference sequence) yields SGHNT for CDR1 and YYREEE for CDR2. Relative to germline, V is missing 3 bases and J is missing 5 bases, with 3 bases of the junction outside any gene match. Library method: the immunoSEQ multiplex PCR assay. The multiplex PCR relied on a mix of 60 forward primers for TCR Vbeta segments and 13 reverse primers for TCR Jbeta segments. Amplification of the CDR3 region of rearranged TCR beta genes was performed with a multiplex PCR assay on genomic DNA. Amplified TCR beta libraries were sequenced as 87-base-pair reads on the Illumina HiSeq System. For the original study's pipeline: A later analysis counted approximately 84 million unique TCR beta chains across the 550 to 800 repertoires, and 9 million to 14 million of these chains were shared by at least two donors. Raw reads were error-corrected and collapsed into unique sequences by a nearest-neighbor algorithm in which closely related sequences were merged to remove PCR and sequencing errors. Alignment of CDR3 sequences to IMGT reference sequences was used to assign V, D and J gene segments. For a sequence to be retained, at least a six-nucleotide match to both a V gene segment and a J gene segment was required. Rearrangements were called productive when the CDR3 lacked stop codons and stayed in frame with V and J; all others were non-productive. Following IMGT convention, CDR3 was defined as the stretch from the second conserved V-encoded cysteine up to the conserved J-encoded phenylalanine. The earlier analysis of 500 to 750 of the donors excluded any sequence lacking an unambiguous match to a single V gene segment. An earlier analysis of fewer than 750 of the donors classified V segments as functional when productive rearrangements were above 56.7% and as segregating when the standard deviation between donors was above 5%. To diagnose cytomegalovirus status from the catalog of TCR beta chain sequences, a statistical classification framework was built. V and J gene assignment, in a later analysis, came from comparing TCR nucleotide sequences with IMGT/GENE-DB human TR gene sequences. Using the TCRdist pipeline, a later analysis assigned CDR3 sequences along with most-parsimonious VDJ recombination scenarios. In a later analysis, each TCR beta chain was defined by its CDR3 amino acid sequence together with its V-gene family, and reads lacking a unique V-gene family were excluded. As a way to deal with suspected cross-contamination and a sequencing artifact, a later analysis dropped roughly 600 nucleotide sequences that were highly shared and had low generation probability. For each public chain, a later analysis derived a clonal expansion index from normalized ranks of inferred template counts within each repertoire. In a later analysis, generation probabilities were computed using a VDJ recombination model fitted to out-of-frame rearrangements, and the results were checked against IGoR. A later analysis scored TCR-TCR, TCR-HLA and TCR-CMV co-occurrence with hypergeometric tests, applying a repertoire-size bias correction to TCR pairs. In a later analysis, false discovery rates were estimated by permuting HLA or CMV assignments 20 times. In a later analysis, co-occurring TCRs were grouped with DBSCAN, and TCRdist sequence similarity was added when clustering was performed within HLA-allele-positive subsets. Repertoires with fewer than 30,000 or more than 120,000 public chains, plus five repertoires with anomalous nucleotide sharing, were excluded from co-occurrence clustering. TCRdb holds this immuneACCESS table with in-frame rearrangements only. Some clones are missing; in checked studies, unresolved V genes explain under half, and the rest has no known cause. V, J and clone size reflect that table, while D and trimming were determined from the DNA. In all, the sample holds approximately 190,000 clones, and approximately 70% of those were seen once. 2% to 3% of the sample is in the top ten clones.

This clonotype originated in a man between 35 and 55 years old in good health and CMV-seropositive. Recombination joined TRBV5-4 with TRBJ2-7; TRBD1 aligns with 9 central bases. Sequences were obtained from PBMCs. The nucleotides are TGTGCCAGCAGCTCGACAGGGGGGAACGAGCAGTACTTC. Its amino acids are CASSSTGGNEQYF.